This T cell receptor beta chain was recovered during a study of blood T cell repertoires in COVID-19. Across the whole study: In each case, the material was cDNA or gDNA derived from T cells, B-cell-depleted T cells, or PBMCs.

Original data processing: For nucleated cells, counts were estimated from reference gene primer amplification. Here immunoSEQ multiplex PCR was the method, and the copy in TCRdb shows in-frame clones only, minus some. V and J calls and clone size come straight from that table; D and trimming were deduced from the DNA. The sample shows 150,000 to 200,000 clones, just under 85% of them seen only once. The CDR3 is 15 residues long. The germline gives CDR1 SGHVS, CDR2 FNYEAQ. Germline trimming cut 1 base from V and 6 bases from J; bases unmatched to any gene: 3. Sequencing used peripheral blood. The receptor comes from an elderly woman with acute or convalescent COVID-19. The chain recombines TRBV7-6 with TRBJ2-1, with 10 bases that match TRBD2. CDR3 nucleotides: TGTGCCAGCAGCTTAGTGGCTAGCGGGAGCAATGAGCAGTTCTTC. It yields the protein CASSLVASGSNEQFF.